The 30 T cell receptor beta chains in this list originate from one sample, sequenced in a study of vaccination and CD4 T cells after COVID-19. Sample time point: late sampling 161 to 241 days after vaccination in three convalescent patients. The sample's treatment: roughly ten-day PBMC culture with coronavirus spike peptide pools or control peptides (ViraFEST assay). At the Johns Hopkins FTIC core, DNA taken from cultured CD4+ T cells was sequenced by way of the Oncomine TCR Beta short-read assay. TCRdb processed the PCR reads anew with MiXCR; each CDR3 protein has one entry. The data contain around 25,000 distinct CDR3 sequences, around 42% of them seen just once; the ten biggest clones take up about 4%. Their specific antigens are unknown. Source: CD4+ T cells from blood, cultured in vitro, taken about 7 months after SARS-CoV-2 vaccination. The receptors originated from a human donor who had recovered from COVID-19.

The V call is TRBV20-1, the J call TRBJ2-1; 12 positions agree with TRBD2. Unmatched junction bases numbered 7, after V lost 0 bases and J lost 1 base. This CDR3 spans 18 amino acids. Germline lookup yields CDR1 DFQATT and CDR2 SNEGSKA (reference sequence). CDR3 protein: CSARDLRTSGISYNEQFF. The CDR3 nucleotides read TGCAGTGCTAGAGACCTAAGGACTAGCGGGATTTCCTACAATGAGCAGTTCTTC.

This clonotype was seen a few times. This chain uses TRBV7-2 with TRBJ2-5; D is unresolved. The CDR3 is 15 amino acids. Germline CDR1 is SGHTA and CDR2 is FQGNSA. The germline V and J ends were trimmed by 5 bases and 0 bases, with 13 bases remaining between them. DNA for the CDR3: TGTGCCAGCAGCGTAGGGTTCGGGTACCAAGAGACCCAGTACTTC. Its protein is CASSVGFGYQETQYF.

Relative to its sample, this clonotype is medium-sized. The CDR3 DNA reads as TGCAGTGCTAGTGAGGGGGGACGGGGTCAGCCCCAGCATTTT. It codes for CSASEGGRGQPQHF. The gene calls are TRBV20-1 and TRBJ1-5, with D possibly TRBD1 on 6 matching bases. The CDR3 is made up of 14 amino acids. CDR1 and CDR2 from the germline V gene are DFQATT and SNEGSKA (reference sequence). Trimming removed 3 bases from V and 6 bases from J, with 15 bases in between.

In this sample, this clonotype turned up once. The chain has TRBV27 and TRBJ2-3, with D unclear. V was shortened by 0 bases and J by 0 bases, with 13 bases between the two germline ends. CDR1 MNHEY and CDR2 SMNVEV come from the germline V gene (reference sequence). The CDR3 runs 17 residues. CDR3: CASSLSIRGSSTDTQYF. DNA of the CDR3: TGTGCCAGCAGTTTATCGATACGTGGGTCTAGCACAGATACGCAGTATTTT.

The chain couples TRBV6-1 to TRBJ1-2; 7 bases align to TRBD1. The CDR3 runs to 14 residues. Unmatched junction bases numbered 11, after V lost 5 bases and J lost 8 bases. Germline V gene lookup returns CDR1 MNHNS and CDR2 SASEGT. The chain's CDR3 is CASSRLTGILGYTF. The CDR3 coding sequence is TGTGCCAGCAGTCGACTGACAGGGATCCTCGGCTACACCTTC.

The chain employs TRBV19 and TRBJ1-5; maybe TRBD1 (6 bases). Per the germline V gene, CDR1 is LNHDA and CDR2 is SQIVND (reference sequence). This CDR3 contains 16 residues. Trimming left V 4 bases short and J 4 bases short, with 17 bases between. The CDR3 here is CASSREARQVNQPQHF. DNA for the CDR3: TGTGCCAGTAGTAGGGAGGCCCGACAGGTGAATCAGCCCCAGCATTTT. Full variable domain (rest looked up from reference TRBV19 and TRBJ1-5): DGGITQSPKYLFRKEGQNVTLSCEQNLNHDAMYWYRQDPGQGLRLIYYSQIVNDFQKGDIAEGYSVSREKKESFPLTVTSAQKNPTAFYLCASSREARQVNQPQHFGDGTRLSIL.

The chain links TRBV5-1 to TRBJ2-5, with TRBD1 identical over 7 bases. The CDR3 sequence is 15 residues long. Germline trimming cut 3 bases from V and 2 bases from J; bases unmatched to any gene: 7. The germline gives CDR1 SGHRS, CDR2 YFSETQ. CDR3 DNA: TGCGCCAGCAGCTCACCGACAGGGCGACAAGAGACCCAGTACTTC. It codes for CASSSPTGRQETQYF.

This clonotype is labeled medium-sized. This chain uses TRBV18 with TRBJ2-7; D may correspond to TRBD1 or TRBD2 (5 bases each). Trimming left V 3 bases short and J 1 base short, with 10 bases between. The CDR3 extends over 14 amino acids. Per germline, CDR1 KGHSH and CDR2 LQKENI. The DNA of the CDR3 is TGTGCCAGCTCACCCGGGACGGAATCCTACGAGCAGTACTTC. The encoded protein is CASSPGTESYEQYF.

The chain employs TRBV20-1 and TRBJ1-5; 7 nucleotides line up with TRBD1. Germline V gene lookup returns CDR1 DFQATT and CDR2 SNEGSKA (reference sequence). V gave up 0 bases and J gave up 4 bases; unmatched junction bases: 6. This CDR3 region has 15 residues. CDR3 sequence reads: CSARDRETGNQPQHF. DNA of the CDR3: TGCAGTGCTAGAGATAGGGAGACAGGGAATCAGCCCCAGCATTTT.

The CDR3 sequence is CAGAGAWNQPQHF. As DNA, the CDR3 is TGTGCCGGCGCAGGGGCATGGAATCAGCCCCAGCATTTT. V and J are TRBV6-1 and TRBJ1-5; possibly TRBD1 for D (6 bases). The CDR3 runs 13 residues. With 11 bases removed from V and 4 bases from J, the gap between germline ends came to 15 bases. CDR1 is MNHNS and CDR2 is SASEGT in the germline V gene.

This clonotype showed up just once. This rearrangement joins TRBV18 to TRBJ1-2, with 9 nucleotides matching TRBD1. CDR3 length: 15 amino acids. J gave up 8 bases and V 3 bases, and 10 bases lay outside the gene matches. CDR1 and CDR2 from the germline V gene are KGHSH and LQKENI. The CDR3 here is CASSPRDRDNIGYTF. The CDR3 region has the DNA TGTGCCAGCTCACCCCGGGACAGGGATAATATCGGCTACACCTTC.

This clonotype occurred once. V gene TRBV7-9 combines with J gene TRBJ2-1, with 9 bases matching TRBD2. The CDR3 spans 15 residues. Germline V gene lookup returns CDR1 SEHNR and CDR2 FQNEAQ (reference sequence). With 5 bases clipped from V and 4 bases from J, the junction kept 6 bases outside the gene matches. CDR3 residues: CASSPGTSPYNEQFF. Here the CDR3 DNA reads TGTGCCAGCAGCCCCGGGACTAGCCCATACAATGAGCAGTTCTTC.

The V and J genes are TRBV7-2 and TRBJ2-1, with D perhaps TRBD2 (5 bases). CDR3 length: 15 amino acids. Germline V CDR1 and CDR2: SGHTA, FQGNSA. V was clipped by 9 bases and J by 2 bases, with 17 bases between them. The CDR3 reads CASRRWEFPYNEQFF. The CDR3 DNA follows: TGTGCCAGTAGAAGATGGGAGTTCCCCTACAATGAGCAGTTCTTC.

This clonotype is labeled as medium-sized. V usage is TRBV6-5 and J usage is TRBJ2-5; 12 nucleotides match TRBD2. The CDR3 has 17 amino acids. Germline-derived CDR1 and CDR2 are MNHEY and SVGAGI. V trimming: 0 bases; J trimming: 5 bases; junction bases outside the gene matches: 7. CDR3 amino acids: CASSYSASGRAGETQYF. The CDR3 DNA follows: TGTGCCAGCAGTTACTCGGCTAGCGGGAGGGCTGGCGAGACCCAGTACTTC.

CDR3: CSATAPGLAEETQYF. In nucleotides, the CDR3 is TGCAGTGCTACGGCACCGGGACTAGCGGAAGAGACCCAGTACTTC. The chain links TRBV20-1 to TRBJ2-5; the match to TRBD2 covers 11 bases. J gave up 3 bases and V 4 bases, and 7 bases lay outside the gene matches. Germline lookup yields CDR1 DFQATT and CDR2 SNEGSKA (reference sequence). The CDR3 is made up of 15 amino acids.

This chain uses TRBV4-2 with TRBJ1-6; D not resolved. The germline CDR1 and CDR2 sequences are LGHNA and YNFKEQ. CDR3 length: 13 residues. Trimming removed 2 bases from V and 8 bases from J, with 7 bases in between. CDR3 in amino acids: CASSQSFDSPLHF. The CDR3 nucleotides read TGTGCCAGCAGCCAATCATTCGATTCACCCCTCCACTTT.

In its sample, this clonotype was seen once. The chain joins TRBV20-1 to TRBJ2-1; 11 bases agree with TRBD2. Germline values: CDR1 DFQATT, CDR2 SNEGSKA (reference sequence). J gave up 1 base and V 4 bases, and 6 bases lay outside the gene matches. The CDR3 extends over 16 amino acids. As DNA, the CDR3 is TGCAGTGCTACCAGACTAGCGGGGAATTCCTACAATGAGCAGTTCTTC. As protein: CSATRLAGNSYNEQFF.

The chain carries TRBV28 and TRBJ2-3, with 15 bases that match TRBD2. Trimming at V came to 6 bases and at J to 2 bases, leaving 6 bases not matched to a gene. The germline CDR1 and CDR2 sequences are MDHEN and SYDVKM. CDR3 length equals 17 residues. The CDR3 nucleotides are TGTGCCAGCAGCCCGGGACTAGCGGGAGGCTACACAGATACGCAGTATTTT. Its translation is CASSPGLAGGYTDTQYF.

This clonotype was seen a handful of times. The V gene is TRBV6-1, the J gene TRBJ1-5; TRBD1 agrees at 9 bases. With V trimmed by 1 base and J by 9 bases, 7 bases remained unmatched. Germline CDR1 reads MNHNS; CDR2 reads SASEGT. The CDR3 is 15 residues long. In nucleotides, the CDR3 is TGTGCCAGCAGTGAAGGGCCACAGGGGGCACGGCCCCAGCATTTT. As protein: CASSEGPQGARPQHF.

The chain couples TRBV20-1 to TRBJ1-1; possible D gene TRBD1, 6 bases. CDR1 DFQATT and CDR2 SNEGSKA come from the germline V gene (reference sequence). The CDR3 length is 13 residues. The V end was cut by 6 bases, the J end by 6 bases, with 17 bases between. In DNA, the CDR3 is TGCAGTGCAAGGAGGGGGGCTATTGCTGAAGCTTTCTTT. Protein sequence: CSARRGAIAEAFF.

The chain has TRBV20-1 and TRBJ2-3, with TRBD2 matching 7 bases. This CDR3 spans 13 amino acids. Trimming took 6 bases from V and 4 from J; bases not matched to a gene: 7. Germline V gives CDR1 DFQATT, CDR2 SNEGSKA (reference sequence). CDR3 nucleotides: TGCAGTGCCCGGACTAGAGTGTCAGATACGCAGTATTTT. It specifies CSARTRVSDTQYF.

The chain is built from TRBV24-1 and TRBJ2-1; either TRBD1 or TRBD2 may supply D (5 bases each). The V and J ends lost 7 bases and 7 bases respectively, with 19 bases between them. CDR1 and CDR2 from the germline V gene are KGHDR and SFDVKD. The CDR3 covers 15 residues. This chain's CDR3 is CATSANGAVKNEQFF. The CDR3 bases are TGTGCCACCAGCGCAAACGGGGCTGTCAAGAATGAGCAGTTCTTC.

This clonotype was found once. The chain uses TRBV20-1 and TRBJ1-1; D unclear. Germline-derived CDR1 and CDR2 are DFQATT and SNEGSKA (reference sequence). With 0 bases removed from V and 1 base from J, the gap between germline ends came to 15 bases. The CDR3 length is 16 residues. CDR3 sequence: CSAREFRLRENTEAFF. The DNA for the CDR3 is TGCAGTGCTAGAGAGTTTAGGCTGAGGGAGAACACTGAAGCTTTCTTT.

V gene TRBV24-1 combines with J gene TRBJ1-5; 9 bases align to TRBD1. Germline-derived CDR1 and CDR2 are KGHDR and SFDVKD. V lost 6 bases and J lost 7; bases outside the gene matches: 3. The CDR3 extends over 13 amino acids. The CDR3 spells CATSKTGGQPQHF. CDR3 bases: TGTGCCACCAGTAAAACAGGGGGCCAGCCCCAGCATTTT.

The chain couples TRBV25-1 to TRBJ2-7, with 11 bases fitting TRBD2. Germline CDR1 is MGHDK and CDR2 is SYGVNS. The CDR3 totals 14 residues. V lost 8 bases, J lost 2 bases, and 5 bases stayed unmatched. CDR3 protein: CASCSGRAPYEQYF. CDR3 bases: TGTGCCAGCTGTAGCGGGAGGGCCCCCTACGAGCAGTACTTC.

The chain carries TRBV2 and TRBJ2-7, with 11 nucleotides matching TRBD2. V lost 2 bases and J lost 3; bases outside the gene matches: 15. The CDR3 totals 19 residues. The germline V gene has CDR1 SNHLY and CDR2 FYNNEI. CDR3 sequence reads: CASSEMGTSGSWKGYEQYF. DNA of the CDR3: TGTGCCAGCAGTGAAATGGGGACTAGCGGCTCGTGGAAGGGCTACGAGCAGTACTTC.

A few counts support this clonotype. The chain couples TRBV7-8 to TRBJ2-1; possibly TRBD2 for D (6 bases). Between the trimmed V and J ends, which lost 4 bases and 3 bases, there was a span of 13 bases. In germline, CDR1 is SGHVS, CDR2 FQNEAQ. The CDR3 has 15 amino acids. The CDR3 region has the DNA TGTGCCAGCAGCTCCCAGCGGGCGAACTACAATGAGCAGTTCTTC. This codes for CASSSQRANYNEQFF.

This sequence joins TRBV6-1 and TRBJ2-7; D might be TRBD1 (6 bases). This CDR3 comprises 15 residues. V lost 7 bases, J lost 2 bases, and 18 bases lay in between. CDR1 and CDR2 from the germline V gene are MNHNS and SASEGT. The CDR3 region is CASKQNRALAYEQYF. The CDR3 nucleotides are TGTGCCAGCAAGCAAAACAGGGCCCTCGCCTACGAGCAGTACTTC.

This chain joins TRBV6-1 and TRBJ2-3, with D tentatively TRBD1 or TRBD2 (5 bases each). The V end was cut by 7 bases, the J end by 1 base, with 12 bases between. Germline CDR1 MNHNS, CDR2 SASEGT. This CDR3 is 14 amino acids long. The CDR3, as DNA: TGTGCCAGCACGACCGGGACGGGCACAGATACGCAGTATTTT. Translated: CASTTGTGTDTQYF.

This rearrangement joins TRBV6-2 or TRBV6-3 to TRBJ1-5; a weak D match, TRBD1 (5 bases). The CDR3 runs to 13 residues. V was cut by 5 bases and J by 5 bases, with 10 bases left in between. CDR1 is MNHEY, CDR2 SVGEGT, per germline. The chain's CDR3 is CASSPGIYQPQHF. CDR3 bases: TGTGCCAGCAGTCCAGGGATTTATCAGCCCCAGCATTTT.